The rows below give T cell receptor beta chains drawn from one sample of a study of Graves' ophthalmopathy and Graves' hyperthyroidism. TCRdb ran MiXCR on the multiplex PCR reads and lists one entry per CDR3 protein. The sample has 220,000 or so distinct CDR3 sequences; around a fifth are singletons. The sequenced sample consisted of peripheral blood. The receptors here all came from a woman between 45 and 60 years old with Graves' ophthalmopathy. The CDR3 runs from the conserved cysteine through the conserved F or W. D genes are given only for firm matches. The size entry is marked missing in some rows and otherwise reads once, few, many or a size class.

CDR3: CSAKKFLSQETQYF
DNA: TGCAGTGCGAAGAAGTTCCTTTCCCAAGAGACCCAGTACTTC
size: many
D: .
J: TRBJ2-5
V: TRBV20-1

CDR3: CASSLTGFEAFF
DNA: TGTGCCAGCAGTTTGACAGGGTTTGAAGCTTTCTTT
size: many
D: TRBD1
J: TRBJ1-1
V: TRBV6-5

CDR3: CASSPGRRLAKNIQYF
DNA: TGTGCCAGCAGCCCCGGACGTAGACTAGCCAAAAACATTCAGTACTTC
size: many
D: .
J: TRBJ2-4
V: TRBV12-3/TRBV12-4

CDR3: CASRRTGEWDQPQHF
DNA: TGTGCCAGCAGGCGGACAGGGGAATGGGATCAGCCCCAGCATTTT
size: many
D: TRBD1
J: TRBJ1-5
V: TRBV7-8

CDR3: CASSHYSGNTIYF
DNA: TGTGCCAGCAGCCACTACTCTGGAAACACCATATATTTT
size: many
D: .
J: TRBJ1-3
V: TRBV7-2

CDR3: CASSENPGQAYEQYF
DNA: TGTGCCAGCAGCGAAAACCCGGGACAGGCCTACGAGCAGTACTTC
size: many
D: TRBD1
J: TRBJ2-7
V: TRBV7-6

CDR3: CASKPAGRDYGYTF
DNA: TGTGCCAGCAAACCGGCCGGGCGAGACTATGGCTACACCTTC
size: .
D: .
J: TRBJ1-2
V: TRBV28

CDR3: CAHRQGYSANTGELFF
DNA: TGTGCCCACCGACAGGGCTACTCCGCGAACACCGGGGAGCTGTTTTTT
size: .
D: TRBD1
J: TRBJ2-2
V: TRBV10-3

CDR3: CSAGRLAGNYEQYF
DNA: TGCAGTGCTGGGAGACTAGCGGGAAACTACGAGCAGTACTTC
size: many
D: TRBD2
J: TRBJ2-7
V: TRBV20-1

CDR3: CASSELGARQPQHF
DNA: TGTGCCAGCAGTGAATTGGGGGCCAGGCAGCCCCAGCATTTT
size: once
D: .
J: TRBJ1-5
V: TRBV12-3/TRBV12-4

CDR3: CAWRANRGGGYTF
DNA: TGTGCCTGGAGGGCCAACAGGGGAGGTGGCTACACCTTC
size: many
D: TRBD1
J: TRBJ1-2
V: TRBV30

CDR3: CASSQPWGTGEQYF
DNA: TGCGCCAGCAGCCAACCTTGGGGGACGGGTGAGCAGTACTTC
size: few
D: .
J: TRBJ2-7
V: TRBV4-1

CDR3: CAWRALDRGPPGNTIYF
DNA: TGTGCCTGGAGGGCTCTGGACAGGGGACCACCCGGAAACACCATATATTTT
size: many
D: TRBD1
J: TRBJ1-3
V: TRBV30

CDR3: CASSPRAAGNQPQHF
DNA: TGTGCCAGCAGCCCACGGGCGGCGGGCAATCAGCCCCAGCATTTT
size: few
D: .
J: TRBJ1-5
V: TRBV3-1

CDR3: CASSRKTGGASYNSPLHF
DNA: TGTGCCAGCAGCCGAAAGACAGGGGGCGCCTCCTATAATTCACCCCTCCACTTT
size: many
D: TRBD1
J: TRBJ1-6
V: TRBV6-5

CDR3: CASSSPDRGVGTGELFF
DNA: TGTGCCAGCAGCTCCCCTGACAGGGGAGTTGGGACCGGGGAGCTGTTTTTT
size: .
D: TRBD1
J: TRBJ2-2
V: TRBV12-3/TRBV12-4

CDR3: CASSLAQGTEAFF
DNA: TGTGCCAGCAGCTTAGCGCAGGGGACTGAAGCTTTCTTT
size: many
D: .
J: TRBJ1-1
V: TRBV7-2

CDR3: CASSLVSRGTEAFF
DNA: TGTGCCAGCAGCTTAGTAAGTCGGGGCACTGAAGCTTTCTTT
size: .
D: .
J: TRBJ1-1
V: TRBV7-2

CDR3: CASSLAQGGIYEQYF
DNA: TGTGCCAGCAGTTTAGCACAGGGGGGAATCTACGAGCAGTACTTC
size: many
D: TRBD1
J: TRBJ2-7
V: TRBV27

CDR3: CASSLEYGREDQPQHF
DNA: TGTGCCAGCAGCTTGGAATACGGCAGGGAGGATCAGCCCCAGCATTTT
size: .
D: .
J: TRBJ1-5
V: TRBV5-5

CDR3: CASRGLRGRPWVQYF
DNA: TGTGCCAGCAGGGGATTACGGGGCAGACCTTGGGTGCAGTACTTC
size: .
D: .
J: TRBJ2-7
V: TRBV6-2/TRBV6-3

CDR3: CASSLRLAGNYEQYF
DNA: TGTGCCAGCAGCCTCCGACTAGCGGGAAACTACGAGCAGTACTTC
size: many
D: TRBD2
J: TRBJ2-7
V: TRBV7-2

CDR3: CASSYGRANEKLFF
DNA: TGTGCCAGCAGTTACGGCCGGGCTAATGAAAAACTGTTTTTT
size: .
D: .
J: TRBJ1-4
V: TRBV6-5

CDR3: CASSSLGTGSSYEQYF
DNA: TGCGCCAGCAGCTCTCTGGGGACTGGGAGCTCCTACGAGCAGTACTTC
size: many
D: .
J: TRBJ2-7
V: TRBV5-1

CDR3: CASSYSGPGQTYEQYF
DNA: TGTGCCAGCAGTTACTCTGGTCCGGGACAGACCTACGAGCAGTACTTC
size: many
D: TRBD1
J: TRBJ2-7
V: TRBV6-5

CDR3: CASSSLGLAEETQYF
DNA: TGTGCCAGTAGTAGCCTGGGACTAGCCGAAGAGACCCAGTACTTC
size: many
D: TRBD2
J: TRBJ2-5
V: TRBV19

CDR3: CASSTDRSYEQYF
DNA: TGCGCCAGCAGCACGGACAGGTCCTACGAGCAGTACTTC
size: many
D: TRBD1
J: TRBJ2-7
V: TRBV5-1

CDR3: CSVLAGVDEQYF
DNA: TGCAGCGTTTTAGCGGGAGTTGACGAGCAGTACTTC
size: many
D: TRBD2
J: TRBJ2-7
V: TRBV29-1

CDR3: CASSEKGRAEAFF
DNA: TGTGCCAGCAGTGAAAAGGGGAGGGCTGAAGCTTTCTTT
size: many
D: .
J: TRBJ1-1
V: TRBV6-1

CDR3: CASSSRAALYEQYF
DNA: TGTGCCAGCAGCAGCCGGGCCGCCCTCTACGAGCAGTACTTC
size: many
D: .
J: TRBJ2-7
V: TRBV5-6

CDR3: CATPPPGAHTGELFF
DNA: TGTGCCACCCCGCCCCCCGGGGCCCACACCGGGGAGCTGTTTTTT
size: .
D: .
J: TRBJ2-2
V: TRBV24-1

CDR3: CASSYNSGMGEQYF
DNA: TGTGCCAGCAGTTACAATAGCGGGATGGGCGAGCAGTACTTC
size: many
D: TRBD2
J: TRBJ2-7
V: TRBV6-5

CDR3: CASSTLRGQGLVAFF
DNA: TGTGCCAGTAGTACTCTACGAGGACAGGGGTTGGTCGCTTTCTTT
size: few
D: TRBD1
J: TRBJ1-1
V: TRBV19

CDR3: CASSRDRDQPQHF
DNA: TGTGCCAGCAGCCGAGACAGGGATCAGCCCCAGCATTTT
size: many
D: TRBD1
J: TRBJ1-5
V: TRBV27

CDR3: CASSLSGAGGIYEQYF
DNA: TGTGCCAGCAGTTTAAGCGGGGCGGGAGGGATCTACGAGCAGTACTTC
size: many
D: TRBD2
J: TRBJ2-7
V: TRBV12-3/TRBV12-4

CDR3: CASSIRGGGKEQYF
DNA: TGTGCCAGTAGTATAAGAGGGGGCGGCAAGGAGCAGTACTTC
size: many
D: TRBD1
J: TRBJ2-7
V: TRBV19

CDR3: CASSLAAETQYF
DNA: TGTGCCAGCAGCTTAGCGGCTGAGACCCAGTACTTC
size: many
D: .
J: TRBJ2-5
V: TRBV7-2

CDR3: CDSSESMTFVGQYF
DNA: TGCGACAGCAGTGAGTCAATGACCTTCGTGGGGCAGTACTTC
size: .
D: .
J: TRBJ2-7
V: TRBV10-2

CDR3: CASSLLAGRTGELFF
DNA: TGTGCCAGCAGCTTATTGGCGGGGCGGACCGGGGAGCTGTTTTTT
size: .
D: .
J: TRBJ2-2
V: TRBV7-2

CDR3: CASSFQGAGELFF
DNA: TGTGCCAGCAGCTTCCAGGGGGCCGGGGAGCTGTTTTTT
size: .
D: TRBD1
J: TRBJ2-2
V: TRBV7-2

CDR3: CASSLAAVGGKSYEQYF
DNA: TGTGCCAGCAGTTTAGCCGCAGTGGGCGGGAAATCCTACGAGCAGTACTTC
size: many
D: .
J: TRBJ2-7
V: TRBV12-3/TRBV12-4

CDR3: CASSLGENYGYTF
DNA: TGTGCCAGCAGTTTAGGGGAGAACTATGGCTACACCTTC
size: many
D: .
J: TRBJ1-2
V: TRBV12-3/TRBV12-4

CDR3: CASSSTQSGNTIYF
DNA: TGTGCCAGCAGCTCCACCCAATCTGGAAACACCATATATTTT
size: .
D: .
J: TRBJ1-3
V: TRBV7-2

CDR3: CASSSGQETQYF
DNA: TGTGCCAGCAGTTCAGGTCAAGAGACCCAGTACTTC
size: many
D: .
J: TRBJ2-5
V: TRBV12-3/TRBV12-4

CDR3: CASSQEQSGTGELFF
DNA: TGTGCCAGCAGCCAAGAACAATCCGGGACCGGGGAGCTGTTTTTT
size: few
D: .
J: TRBJ2-2
V: TRBV4-2